This T cell receptor beta chain is from a study of T cell repertoires in cytomegalovirus infection (dated by TCRdb to the late 2010s). Regarding the study in general: Because public TCR beta signatures pointed to carriage of CMV infection together with the matching HLA type, the HLA type of each donor mattered for the analysis. Paper-wide results and their limitations: In both this cohort and an independent cohort of some 370 donors, the cumulative frequency of public TCR beta family members distinguished carriers of CMV infection plus the relevant HLA type. The ex vivo response was dominated by HLA-C-restricted CMV-specific TCR beta clonotypes, which also provided the single most frequent clonotype in two of eight donors.

The run used an Illumina HiSeq 1500. Using fastp trimming at Q25 and MiXCR clonotype assembly, TCRdb reanalyzed the public sequencing data and kept in-frame beta chains. When rows share a CDR3 protein, they turn into one entry using the most common DNA and genes. The sample table lists fewer than 200,000 distinct CDR3 sequences, about 20% of them with a count of one. The top ten constitute around 3.1% of the sample. Measured from the cysteine to the phenylalanine, the CDR3 is 18 residues long. Just the 54-base CDR3 DNA is kept, in frame starting at base 1. A distance of 16 bases separates the germline ends of V and J, which lose 2 bases and 2 bases respectively. Per the germline V gene, SNHLY is the CDR1 and FYNNEI is the CDR2. Comments on this clonotype: Its antigen specificity is not known. No base quality values were provided; no much bigger clone lies one nucleotide off.

The receptor's source is a human donor in good health (CMV status not recorded). Some clones in this sample may be carry-over from other donors' samples. Sequences were obtained from PBMCs. The rearranged segments are TRBV2 and TRBJ2-6, with TRBD1 tentatively as D gene (5 bases match). The CDR3 region: CASSERVPGIAGANVLTF. In nucleotide form, the sequence is TGTGCCAGCAGTGAAAGAGTCCCAGGGATCGCTGGGGCCAACGTCCTGACTTTC.